This paragraph covers one T cell receptor (beta chain) sequence. The V and J ends lost 10 bases and 1 base respectively, with 10 bases between them. The CDR3 runs to 12 residues. Germline CDR1 is MNHNY and CDR2 is SVGAGI (reference sequence). The data derive from a study of blood T cells in healthy people across ages. For the study at large: With template switching, about one barcoded beta molecule was captured per two T cells.

Samples each yielded at least 6 micrograms of total RNA. Using a J-beta primer mix together with a sample-barcoded 5' primer, a second PCR was run for about 7 to 12 cycles. Paired-end reads containing CDR3 totaled no fewer than 2.5 million for each sample. A single record per CDR3 protein comes from TCRdb applying MiXCR to the 5' RACE reads. The profile covers fewer than 1.5 million distinct CDR3 sequences, with approximately 42% appearing a single time and 7.9% taken by the ten largest. The V gene is TRBV6-6, the J gene TRBJ1-1, with unresolved D. The sequencing input was blood. The receptor's source is a woman younger than 30 in good health. The CDR3 DNA follows: TGTGCCACGGGTCCCCCGAACACTGAAGCTTTCTTT. Protein product: CATGPPNTEAFF.